This T cell receptor beta chain was observed in a study of blood T cells in healthy people across ages. Broader study findings: Estimated diversity that came from one million T cells was considered an underestimate. No conclusive comparison of naive versus antigen-experienced cells was possible with unsorted PBMCs.

Isolating PBMCs gave at least 6 million of these cells per sample. The CDR3 is made up of 16 amino acids. Trimming left V 3 bases short and J 2 bases short, with 16 bases between. Germline CDR1 is MNHEY and CDR2 is SMNVEV (reference sequence). Alongside a J-beta primer mix, a sample-barcoded 5' primer served in a second PCR lasting about 7 to 11 cycles. In TCRdb, the 5' RACE reads were re-called with MiXCR into one record per CDR3 protein. The data contain approximately 1,000,000 distinct CDR3 sequences, more than 30% of them seen just once; the ten biggest clones take up around 13%. This clonotype was detected only a few times. Its antigen is unknown.

This clonotype was sampled from a man aged 18 to 29 in good health. This chain uses TRBV27 with TRBJ1-1; D is undetermined. The sequenced material came from blood. DNA of the CDR3: TGTGCCAGCAGTTTTAAGTGGGGAATAGAAAACACTGAAGCTTTCTTT. Protein sequence: CASSFKWGIENTEAFF.